This TCR beta chain was retrieved from a study of early T cells in non-severe SARS-CoV-2 infection. As for the study in general: Whole-blood bulk RNA, unsorted, was sequenced, and chains were unpaired.

This clonotype was found many times. Its antigen is undetermined. From the 5' RACE reads, TCRdb called clonotypes with MiXCR, one entry per CDR3 protein. The sample has about 30,000 distinct CDR3 sequences, under 6.5% seen once. General study points: VDJdb matching skewed toward anti-spike CD8 responses, missing private and CD4 specificities.

Looked up from germline, CDR1 is SGHTA and CDR2 is FQGNSA. V lost 3 bases and J 5 bases, leaving 10 bases between the germline ends. This CDR3 comprises 13 residues. The sample consisted of whole blood. The genes are TRBV7-2 and TRBJ2-5, with D tentatively TRBD1 (6 bases). This clonotype originated in an adult who was a healthcare worker with PCR-confirmed SARS-CoV-2 infection or an uninfected control (not recorded which). In nucleotides, the CDR3 is TGTGCCAGCAGCTTGACAGGCTGGGAGACCCAGTACTTC. Amino acid sequence: CASSLTGWETQYF.